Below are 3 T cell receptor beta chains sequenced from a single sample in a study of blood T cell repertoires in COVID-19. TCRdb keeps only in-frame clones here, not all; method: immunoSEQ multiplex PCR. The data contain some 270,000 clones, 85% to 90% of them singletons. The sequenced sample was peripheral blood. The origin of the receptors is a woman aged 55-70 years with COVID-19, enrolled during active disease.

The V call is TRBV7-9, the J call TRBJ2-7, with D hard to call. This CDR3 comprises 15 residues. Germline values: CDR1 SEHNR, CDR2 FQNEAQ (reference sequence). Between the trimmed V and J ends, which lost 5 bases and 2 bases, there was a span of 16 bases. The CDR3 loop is CASSGSQAATYEQYF. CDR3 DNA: TGTGCCAGCAGCGGTTCTCAGGCAGCAACCTACGAGCAGTACTTC.

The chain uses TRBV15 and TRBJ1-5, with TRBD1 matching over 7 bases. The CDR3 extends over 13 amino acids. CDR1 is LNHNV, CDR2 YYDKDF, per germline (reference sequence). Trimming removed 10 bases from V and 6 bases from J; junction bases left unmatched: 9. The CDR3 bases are TGTGCCATCGACAGGGTAAGCCCTCAGCCCCAGCATTTT. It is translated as CAIDRVSPQPQHF.

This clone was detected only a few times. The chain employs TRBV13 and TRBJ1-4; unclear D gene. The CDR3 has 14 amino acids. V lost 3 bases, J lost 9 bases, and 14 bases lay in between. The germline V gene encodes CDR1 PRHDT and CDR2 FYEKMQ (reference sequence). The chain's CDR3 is CASSFGAAGKKLFF. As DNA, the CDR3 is TGTGCCAGCAGCTTCGGAGCCGCGGGAAAAAAACTGTTTTTT.